This TCR beta chain is from a study of blood T cell repertoires in COVID-19. Germline loops: CDR1 SGHNT, CDR2 YYREEE (reference sequence). Trimming took off 1 base at V and 4 bases at J, with 11 bases between the two ends. The CDR3 extends over 14 amino acids. Participants' own reports of clinical history determined their cohort assignment. The assay was immunoSEQ multiplex PCR, and TCRdb's table has in-frame clones only and misses some. The sample carries some 460,000 clones, about 85% recorded once. This receptor was identified in a woman aged 18-35 years with acute COVID-19. Material for sequencing was PBMCs or T cells enriched from blood (not recorded which). The chain has TRBV5-4 and TRBJ1-2, with D uncertain. CDR3: CASSLSQKSYGYTF. CDR3 coding DNA: TGTGCCAGCAGCTTGTCTCAGAAGTCCTATGGCTACACCTTC.